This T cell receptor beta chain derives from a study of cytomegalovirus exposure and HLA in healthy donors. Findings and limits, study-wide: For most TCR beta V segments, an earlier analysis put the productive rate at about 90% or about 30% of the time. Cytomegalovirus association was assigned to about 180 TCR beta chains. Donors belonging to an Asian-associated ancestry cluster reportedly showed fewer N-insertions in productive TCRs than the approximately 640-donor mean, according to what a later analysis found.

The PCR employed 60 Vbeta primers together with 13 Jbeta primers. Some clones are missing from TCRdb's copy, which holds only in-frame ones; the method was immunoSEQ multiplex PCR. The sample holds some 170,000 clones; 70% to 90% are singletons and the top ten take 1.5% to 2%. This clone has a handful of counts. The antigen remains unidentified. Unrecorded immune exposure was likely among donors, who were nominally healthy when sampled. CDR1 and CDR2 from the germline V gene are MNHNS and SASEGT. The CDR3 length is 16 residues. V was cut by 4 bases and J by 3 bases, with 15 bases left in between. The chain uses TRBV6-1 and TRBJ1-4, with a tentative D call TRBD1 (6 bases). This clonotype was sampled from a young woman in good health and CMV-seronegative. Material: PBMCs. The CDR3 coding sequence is TGTGCCAGCAGTGGGCAGTGGGGGGGGCCTAATGAAAAACTGTTTTTT. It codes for CASSGQWGGPNEKLFF.